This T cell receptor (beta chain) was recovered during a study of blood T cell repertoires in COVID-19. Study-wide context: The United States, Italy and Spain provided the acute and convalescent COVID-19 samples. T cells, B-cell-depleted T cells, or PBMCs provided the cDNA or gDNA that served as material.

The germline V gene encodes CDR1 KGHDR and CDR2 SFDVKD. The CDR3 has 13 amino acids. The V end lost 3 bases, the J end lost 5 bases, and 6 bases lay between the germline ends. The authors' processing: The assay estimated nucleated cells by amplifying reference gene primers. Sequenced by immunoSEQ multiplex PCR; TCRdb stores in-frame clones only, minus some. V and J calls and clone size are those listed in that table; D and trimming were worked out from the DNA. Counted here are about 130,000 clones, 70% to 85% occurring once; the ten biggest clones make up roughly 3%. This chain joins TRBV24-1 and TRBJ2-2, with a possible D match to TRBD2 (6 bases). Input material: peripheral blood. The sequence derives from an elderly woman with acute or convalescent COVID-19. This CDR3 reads CATSDGRTGELFF. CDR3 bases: TGTGCCACCAGTGATGGGAGGACCGGGGAGCTGTTTTTT.